The T cell receptor beta chain described here comes from a study of metastatic and nonmetastatic thyroid tumors. Study-level findings and limits: Significantly greater TCR beta diversity was reportedly found in malignant thyroid tumors than in benign nodules (in blood and tumor).

Patients had received no treatment of any kind before thyroid surgery. From the PCR reads, TCRdb re-called clones with MiXCR. Among about 11,000 clones, 35% to 45% were seen once, and the ten largest hold roughly a sixth. Details on this clone: Its target is not known.

This CDR3 spans 12 amino acids. The V end lost 6 bases, the J end lost 5 bases, and 9 bases lay between the germline ends. The germline CDR1 and CDR2 sequences are MNHEY and SVGEGT. J is TRBJ2-3 and V is TRBV6-2 or TRBV6-3; D may be TRBD1 (5 bases). This TCR was recovered from a female donor with papillary thyroid cancer or a benign thyroid nodule (not recorded which). Some clones in this sample may be carry-over from other donors' samples. Sequenced input: tumor tissue. The CDR3 DNA reads as TGTGCCAGCAGACAGGTGTTAGATACGCAGTATTTT. Its translation: CASRQVLDTQYF.